These 8 T cell receptor beta chains originate from one sample sequenced in a study of blood T cell repertoires in COVID-19. TCRdb's copy holds only in-frame clones and misses some; the assay was immunoSEQ multiplex PCR. The sample yields roughly 180,000 clones, 81% seen once. The specimen sequenced was PBMCs or T cells enriched from blood (not recorded which). These receptors came from a woman in her forties with acute COVID-19.

The chain combines TRBV5-4 with TRBJ2-2; 9 bases line up with TRBD2. The germline gives CDR1 SGHNT, CDR2 YYREEE (reference sequence). V trimming: 4 bases; J trimming: 6 bases; junction bases outside the gene matches: 7. CDR3 length equals 15 residues. The CDR3 DNA reads as TGTGCCAGCAGCCCCGGGACTAGCTTTCCCGGGGAGCTGTTTTTT. This codes for CASSPGTSFPGELFF.

This clone was counted a single time. For the CDR3, the DNA is TGTGCCAGCAGCTTGGGCAGGGGTGAAAAACTGTTTTTT. Residues: CASSLGRGEKLFF. V gene TRBV7-8 combines with J gene TRBJ1-4, with D perhaps matching TRBD1 (6 bases). With 3 bases removed from V and 7 bases from J, the gap between germline ends came to 9 bases. CDR1 SGHVS and CDR2 FQNEAQ come from the germline V gene. CDR3 size: 13 residues. Full variable domain (outside the CDR3, taken from reference TRBV7-8 and TRBJ1-4): GAGVSQSPRYKVAKRGQDVALRCDPISGHVSLFWYQQALGQGPEFLTYFQNEAQLDKSGLPSDRFFAERPEGSVSTLKIQRTQQEDSAVYLCASSLGRGEKLFFGSGTQLSVL.

The rearrangement joins TRBV6-5 to TRBJ2-7; 10 bases line up with TRBD2. The length of the CDR3 is 16 residues. The V and J ends lost 4 bases and 1 base, in that order; junction bases with no gene match: 7. Germline V gene lookup returns CDR1 MNHEY and CDR2 SVGAGI. The DNA for the CDR3 is TGTGCCAGCAGTTTACTCGAACTAGCGGGATCCTACGAGCAGTACTTC. Protein sequence: CASSLLELAGSYEQYF.

The chain links TRBV5-6 to TRBJ2-1, with D perhaps TRBD2 (5 bases). This CDR3 contains 13 residues. V lost 0 bases and J lost 11, with 12 bases in between. CDR1 SGHDT and CDR2 YYEEEE come from the germline V gene. The CDR3 sequence is CASSLGSSPKQFF. In DNA, the CDR3 is TGTGCCAGCAGCTTGGGCTCTAGCCCCAAGCAGTTCTTC.

V and J are TRBV13 and TRBJ2-1, with a tentative D call TRBD2 (6 bases). The V and J ends lost 5 bases and 5 bases respectively, with 10 bases between them. Germline V gene sequence: CDR1 PRHDT, CDR2 FYEKMQ (reference sequence). This CDR3 is built from 13 residues. The CDR3 here is CASSPWGDNEQFF. The CDR3 DNA is TGTGCCAGCAGCCCTTGGGGGGACAATGAGCAGTTCTTC.

This clone appeared a single time. The chain is built from TRBV15 and TRBJ2-7; 7 bases are shared with TRBD2. The trim removed 0 bases at V and 1 base at J, leaving 21 bases unmatched. The germline V gene encodes CDR1 LNHNV and CDR2 YYDKDF (reference sequence). The CDR3 is 21 amino acids. As DNA, the CDR3 is TGTGCCACCAGCAGAGACTCTTATCGGGCGGGAGTTTGGGGAGGGTCCTACGAGCAGTACTTC. Translated, it gives CATSRDSYRAGVWGGSYEQYF.

CDR3 region: CASSLGGGGNQPQHF. The CDR3 nucleotides read TGTGCCAGCAGTTTAGGGGGGGGCGGCAATCAGCCCCAGCATTTT. The V gene is TRBV27, the J gene TRBJ1-5; tentatively, D is TRBD1 (6 bases). V was clipped by 2 bases and J by 2 bases, with 10 bases between them. CDR3 length: 15 amino acids. The germline gives CDR1 MNHEY, CDR2 SMNVEV (reference sequence).

The rearrangement uses TRBV15 and TRBJ2-6; D remains ambiguous. The V gene lost 0 bases and the J gene lost 1 base, with 7 bases spanning the gap. Per the germline V gene, CDR1 is LNHNV and CDR2 is YYDKDF (reference sequence). This CDR3 region has 16 residues. CDR3 nucleotides: TGTGCCACCAGCAGAGATCTCCGTTCTGGGGCCAACGTCCTGACTTTC. This encodes CATSRDLRSGANVLTF.